This TCR beta chain was captured in a study of post-analysis software for immune sequencing data. CDR3 length: 14 residues. The germline V gene encodes CDR1 LGHDT and CDR2 YNNKEL (reference sequence). The V end was cut by 3 bases, the J end by 9 bases, with 17 bases between. A single count supports this clonotype. The antigen is not known. Each TCR beta cDNA library carried unique molecular identifiers. TCRdb passed the PCR reads through MiXCR, listing each CDR3 protein once. Of 430,000 or so distinct CDR3 sequences listed, 30% to 40% are singletons. Study-level results: TRBV segments more frequent in patients than in controls numbered several and included TRBV5-6, TRBV5-1 and TRBV20-1.

Sequences were obtained from blood. The sequence came from a girl aged 2 to 10 with multiple sclerosis. The chain carries TRBV3-1 and TRBJ2-5; possible D gene TRBD1, 6 bases. The CDR3 loop reads CASSQITGLGAQYF. CDR3 bases: TGTGCCAGCAGCCAGATAACAGGGCTGGGGGCCCAGTACTTC.